These 7 T cell receptor beta chains came from one sample sequenced in a study of blood T cell repertoires in COVID-19. TCRdb keeps only in-frame clones here, not all; method: immunoSEQ multiplex PCR. The sample lists about 420,000 clones; 70% to 90% were seen once. The sequenced sample was peripheral blood. Receptors were obtained from a man between 18 and 29 years old with COVID-19, enrolled during active disease.

The V gene is TRBV11-2, the J gene TRBJ2-5; D not certain. The CDR3 contains 13 residues. V lost 3 bases to trimming and J lost 6 bases, with 11 bases between them. Per the germline V gene, CDR1 is SGHAT and CDR2 is FQNNGV. The CDR3 is CASSLAHPQTQYF. CDR3 DNA sequence: TGTGCCAGCAGCTTGGCTCATCCACAGACCCAGTACTTC.

The chain employs TRBV3-1 (or the pseudogene TRBV3-2) and TRBJ2-2; unclear D gene. Germline CDR1 LGHDT, CDR2 YNNKEL (reference sequence). The CDR3 runs to 16 residues. Deletions cut 0 bases from V and 9 bases from J, with 17 bases between. The CDR3 bases are TGTGCCAGCAGCCAAGAACCCGGCGCTGGAGTCAGGGAGCTGTTTTTT. Translated, it gives CASSQEPGAGVRELFF.

V and J are TRBV3-1 (or the pseudogene TRBV3-2) and TRBJ2-3; TRBD2 might be the D (6 bases). The V end was cut by 3 bases, the J end by 1 base, with 14 bases between. This CDR3 has 16 residues. Germline assignment: CDR1 LGHDT and CDR2 YNNKEL (reference sequence). The CDR3 DNA is TGTGCCAGCAGCCAGTATCCGGGGGAGGGCACAGATACGCAGTATTTT. This encodes CASSQYPGEGTDTQYF.

This chain connects TRBV11-3 to TRBJ2-3; 7 nucleotides agree with TRBD1. This CDR3 is built from 12 residues. Trimming removed 6 bases from V and 8 bases from J; junction bases left unmatched: 5. Per the germline V gene, CDR1 is SGHNT and CDR2 is YENEEA. The CDR3 nucleotides read TGTGCCAGCAGATCACGACAGGGTACGCAGTATTTT. It encodes CASRSRQGTQYF.

V and J are TRBV24-1 and TRBJ2-1; 10 bases match TRBD1. The CDR3 loop spans 16 amino acids. The V gene end was trimmed by 0 bases and the J gene end by 7 bases; junction bases not matched to a gene: 5. The germline gives CDR1 KGHDR, CDR2 SFDVKD. As DNA, the CDR3 is TGTGCCACCAGTGATTTGGGGACAGGGGTTGTTAATGAGCAGTTCTTC. This codes for CATSDLGTGVVNEQFF.

The chain employs TRBV7-9 and TRBJ1-4; D possibly corresponds to TRBD1 (6 bases). The ends were cut back, 5 bases at V and 4 bases at J, with 14 bases in the middle. Germline CDR1 and CDR2: SEHNR and FQNEAQ (reference sequence). The CDR3 is made up of 15 amino acids. The CDR3 sequence is CASSTAGAGNEKLFF. CDR3 nucleotides: TGTGCCAGCAGCACAGCGGGGGCGGGTAATGAAAAACTGTTTTTT.

This chain connects TRBV2 to TRBJ1-6, with D unclear. The germline gives CDR1 SNHLY, CDR2 FYNNEI. Trimming removed 7 bases at V and 6 bases at J, with 13 bases between. CDR3 length equals 14 residues. The CDR3 spells CASKTWVSNSPLHF. DNA of the CDR3: TGTGCCAGCAAGACTTGGGTCTCTAATTCACCCCTCCACTTT.